The T cell receptor beta chain described here comes from a study of regulatory dendritic cells for organ transplantation. General study results and limits: Mature dendritic cells appeared to drive more memory CD8+ clonal expansion than regulatory ones. Of resting T cell subsets, memory CD8+ had the most alloreactive clonotypes. Naive CD4+ and CD8+ repertoires were highly diverse; memory CD8+ was most oligoclonal.

Germline-derived CDR1 and CDR2 are SGHNT and YYREEE (reference sequence). V dropped 0 bases and J dropped 8 bases, with 8 bases sitting between them. The CDR3 runs to 13 residues. Memory T cells were CD45RO+, naive were CD45RA+, sorted by FACS. The table came from immunoSEQ multiplex PCR; TCRdb's copy has only in-frame clones and leaves some out. The sample yields some 35,000 clones, just over 90% seen once. On this clone: Its antigen is currently unknown.

This TCR was recovered from a human donor in good health. The rearrangement links TRBV5-4 to TRBJ1-4; no definite D call. Sequenced material: naive CD8+ T cells from blood. Subset here: CD45RA+ naive T cells. CDR3 nucleotide sequence: TGTGCCAGCAGCTTGGACGGATGGGAAAAACTGTTTTTT. This sequence encodes CASSLDGWEKLFF. The full variable domain, with the rest looked up from reference TRBV5-4 and TRBJ1-4, is ETGVTQSPTHLIKTRGQQVTLRCSSQSGHNTVSWYQQALGQGPQFIFQYYREEENGRGNFPPRFSGLQFPNYSSELNVNALELDDSALYLCASSLDGWEKLFFGSGTQLSVL.